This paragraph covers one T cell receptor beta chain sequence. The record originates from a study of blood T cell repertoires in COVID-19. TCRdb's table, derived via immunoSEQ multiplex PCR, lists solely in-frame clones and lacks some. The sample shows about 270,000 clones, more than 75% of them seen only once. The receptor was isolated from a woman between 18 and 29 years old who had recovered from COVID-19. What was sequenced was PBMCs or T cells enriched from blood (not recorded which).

CDR3 nucleotide sequence: TGTGCCAGCAGCTTAATGGTAACGGGGGGGCAGCAGTTCTTC. Residues: CASSLMVTGGQQFF. J is TRBJ2-1 and V is TRBV11-3; TRBD2 matches at 8 bases. Germline values: CDR1 SGHNT, CDR2 YENEEA. Germline trimming cut 2 bases from V and 11 bases from J; bases unmatched to any gene: 8. This CDR3 spans 14 amino acids.